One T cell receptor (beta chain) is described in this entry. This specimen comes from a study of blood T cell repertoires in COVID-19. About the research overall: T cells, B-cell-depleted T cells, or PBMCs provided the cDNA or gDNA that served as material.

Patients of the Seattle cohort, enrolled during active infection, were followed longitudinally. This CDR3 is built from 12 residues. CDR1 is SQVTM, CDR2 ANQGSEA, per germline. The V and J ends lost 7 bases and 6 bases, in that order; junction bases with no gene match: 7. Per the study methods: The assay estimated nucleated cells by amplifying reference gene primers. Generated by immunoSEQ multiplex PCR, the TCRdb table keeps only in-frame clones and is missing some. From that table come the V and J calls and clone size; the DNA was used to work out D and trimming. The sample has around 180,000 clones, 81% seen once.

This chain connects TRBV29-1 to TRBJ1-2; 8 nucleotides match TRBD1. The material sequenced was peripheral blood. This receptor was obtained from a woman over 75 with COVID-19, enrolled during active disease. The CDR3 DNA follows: TGCAGCGCCCACAGGGGGGAGAATGGCTACACCTTC. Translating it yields CSAHRGENGYTF.